This is a list of T cell receptor beta chains from one sample in a study of human thymus T cells. Sequenced by immunoSEQ multiplex PCR; TCRdb stores in-frame clones only, minus some. The sample comprises about 78,000 clones, just over 95% of which are singletons, and 0.025% to 0.04% rests with the top ten. Sequencing was performed on thymus tissue. The receptor source for this set is a boy in the first two years of life with a congenital heart defect but otherwise immunologically healthy. The CDR3 runs from the conserved cysteine through the conserved F or W. D genes are given only for firm matches.

D gene: TRBD1
J gene: TRBJ2-1
V gene: TRBV29-1
CDR3 protein: CGATGQGAGNEQFF

D gene: TRBD1
J gene: TRBJ1-1
V gene: TRBV4-1
CDR3 protein: CASAFPRDRGENTEAFF

D gene: .
J gene: TRBJ1-1
V gene: TRBV7-2
CDR3 protein: CASSSSSWGDTEAFF

D gene: TRBD2
J gene: TRBJ2-1
V gene: TRBV11-3
CDR3 protein: CASSSHTSASGSSYNEQFF

D gene: .
J gene: TRBJ1-1
V gene: TRBV7-9
CDR3 protein: CASSLWLNTEAFF

D gene: TRBD2
J gene: TRBJ2-3
V gene: TRBV7-9
CDR3 protein: CASSFFPGLAGSTDTQYF

D gene: TRBD2
J gene: TRBJ2-1
V gene: TRBV4-2
CDR3 protein: CASSQDYLASGLQDNEQFF

D gene: TRBD1
J gene: TRBJ1-5
V gene: TRBV5-4
CDR3 protein: CASSPAGQVLNQPQHF

D gene: .
J gene: TRBJ1-3
V gene: TRBV28
CDR3 protein: CASSPGVRYSGNTIYF

D gene: TRBD2
J gene: TRBJ2-5
V gene: TRBV6-1
CDR3 protein: CASSDGREGGETQYF

D gene: .
J gene: TRBJ2-3
V gene: TRBV7-3
CDR3 protein: CASSLRPPGGTDTQYF

D gene: .
J gene: TRBJ1-3
V gene: TRBV2
CDR3 protein: CASNWPDPLSGNTIYF

D gene: .
J gene: TRBJ2-7
V gene: TRBV12-5
CDR3 protein: CASGLSLGGGEYEQYF

D gene: TRBD1
J gene: TRBJ2-4
V gene: TRBV19
CDR3 protein: CASSLTPGTGEPKNIQYF

D gene: .
J gene: TRBJ1-5
V gene: TRBV28
CDR3 protein: CALQASNQPQHF

D gene: .
J gene: TRBJ2-1
V gene: TRBV4-1
CDR3 protein: CASSQQTRVIEQFF

D gene: .
J gene: TRBJ2-3
V gene: TRBV10-3
CDR3 protein: CAISPLRGVDTQYF

D gene: .
J gene: TRBJ2-4
V gene: TRBV2
CDR3 protein: CASSEGPPTDLAKNIQYF

D gene: .
J gene: TRBJ2-7
V gene: TRBV11-2
CDR3 protein: CASRGESPYEQYF

D gene: .
J gene: TRBJ2-5
V gene: TRBV30
CDR3 protein: CAWSVRAVYQETQYF

D gene: TRBD1
J gene: TRBJ2-5
V gene: TRBV7-7
CDR3 protein: CASSLGTGGIETQYF

D gene: .
J gene: TRBJ2-5
V gene: TRBV6-1
CDR3 protein: CASSEIAEDQETQYF

D gene: .
J gene: TRBJ2-7
V gene: TRBV5-4
CDR3 protein: CASSRPGRPYEQYF

D gene: TRBD2
J gene: TRBJ2-7
V gene: TRBV7-2
CDR3 protein: CASSLARLAGSYEQYF

D gene: .
J gene: TRBJ2-7
V gene: TRBV6-1
CDR3 protein: CASSYGWRTYF

D gene: .
J gene: TRBJ1-5
V gene: TRBV25-1
CDR3 protein: CASSSGQENQPQHF

D gene: .
J gene: TRBJ2-7
V gene: TRBV6-1
CDR3 protein: CASSEALLAGLSYEQYF

D gene: .
J gene: TRBJ2-7
V gene: TRBV19
CDR3 protein: CASSPGPPVFYEQYF

D gene: TRBD2
J gene: TRBJ2-7
V gene: TRBV10-3
CDR3 protein: CAISVRVGSGESSYEQYF

D gene: TRBD2
J gene: TRBJ2-5
V gene: TRBV5-6
CDR3 protein: CASGSVRGRDLNQETQYF

D gene: .
J gene: TRBJ2-2
V gene: TRBV10-3
CDR3 protein: CAISENAYNCRDTGELFF

D gene: .
J gene: TRBJ2-5
V gene: TRBV10-1
CDR3 protein: CASRGREETQYF

D gene: .
J gene: TRBJ1-2
V gene: TRBV5-6
CDR3 protein: CASSLAPHQGNGYTF

D gene: TRBD2
J gene: TRBJ2-5
V gene: TRBV10-3
CDR3 protein: CAISDGVPPLRLAGETQYF

D gene: TRBD2
J gene: TRBJ2-5
V gene: TRBV12-5
CDR3 protein: CASGRSGEGETQYF

D gene: .
J gene: TRBJ1-1
V gene: TRBV30
CDR3 protein: CAWSAGGKVNTEAFF

D gene: .
J gene: TRBJ2-7
V gene: TRBV14
CDR3 protein: CASSQDGPAPLYEQYF

D gene: TRBD2
J gene: TRBJ2-5
V gene: TRBV5-1
CDR3 protein: CASSLAGGPETQYF

D gene: TRBD1
J gene: TRBJ1-3
V gene: TRBV4-1
CDR3 protein: CASSQDRIIQGLIPLWNTIYF

D gene: TRBD2
J gene: TRBJ2-1
V gene: TRBV2
CDR3 protein: CASSETAIAGEQFF

D gene: .
J gene: TRBJ2-5
V gene: TRBV15
CDR3 protein: CATSSLRGNQETQYF

D gene: .
J gene: TRBJ2-3
V gene: TRBV6-1
CDR3 protein: CASSPVGNTQYF

D gene: TRBD1
J gene: TRBJ1-1
V gene: TRBV4-3
CDR3 protein: CAAGQIRVGDREGNMNTEAFF

D gene: TRBD2
J gene: TRBJ2-1
V gene: TRBV11-2
CDR3 protein: CASSLGTSGPSSYNEQFF

D gene: .
J gene: TRBJ1-6
V gene: TRBV27
CDR3 protein: CASSLSWGYNSPLHF

D gene: .
J gene: TRBJ2-1
V gene: TRBV2
CDR3 protein: CASSDSRVQGFYNEQFF

D gene: .
J gene: TRBJ1-1
V gene: TRBV7-9
CDR3 protein: CASSVGRARVVNTEAFF

D gene: .
J gene: TRBJ2-5
V gene: TRBV7-9
CDR3 protein: CASSLARGIQETQYF

D gene: .
J gene: TRBJ1-6
V gene: TRBV4-1
CDR3 protein: CASSQSGANNSPLHF

D gene: TRBD1
J gene: TRBJ1-2
V gene: TRBV9
CDR3 protein: CASRGTGHKNYGYTF

D gene: .
J gene: TRBJ2-7
V gene: TRBV28
CDR3 protein: CASTETGEGGQYF

D gene: .
J gene: TRBJ2-3
V gene: TRBV25-1
CDR3 protein: CASNYGRSTQYF

D gene: .
J gene: TRBJ2-5
V gene: TRBV5-4
CDR3 protein: CASSRLGGSRQTQYF

D gene: .
J gene: TRBJ1-1
V gene: TRBV4-3
CDR3 protein: CASSQVVGALNTEAFF

D gene: TRBD1
J gene: TRBJ2-3
V gene: TRBV5-4
CDR3 protein: CASSPGQGFEVSTDTQYF

D gene: .
J gene: TRBJ2-6
V gene: TRBV19
CDR3 protein: CASIAVGSGANVLTF

D gene: .
J gene: TRBJ1-1
V gene: TRBV7-8
CDR3 protein: CASSLGGFRSNTEAFF

D gene: .
J gene: TRBJ2-1
V gene: TRBV19
CDR3 protein: CASSIRAPYNEQFF